The source of this T cell receptor beta chain is a study of CD8+ T cells in alopecia areata (dated by TCRdb to the late 2010s). With regard to the full study: Treated patients were enrolled in an open-label pilot trial of oral tofacitinib, 5 to 10 mg twice daily, for moderate-to-severe alopecia areata. Scalp clonality was compared across normal scalp (n=4), patchy alopecia areata scalp (n=8), and alopecia totalis/universalis scalp (n=8). RNA came from the PAXgene miRNA kit for fixed scalp, the miRNeasy kit for PBMCs, and the RNeasy kit for mouse skin. Biopsies were taken from tofacitinib-treated patients at baseline and at 4 and 24 weeks of treatment, and a later scalp biopsy was taken in several of the tofacitinib-treated patients. On the human side, TCRbeta sequencing was run on scalp tissue and on sorted CD4+ and CD8+ peripheral blood T cells from healthy controls and from alopecia areata patients with either patchy or totalis/universalis disease. Tofacitinib was given for 6 to 18 months, followed by 6 months of follow-up off drug to assess delayed response and recurrence. Amplification of TCRbeta CDR3 regions was done by immunoSEQ multiplex PCR using 35 Vbeta forward primers and 13 Jbeta reverse primers. To study T cell clonal expansion in alopecia areata, the researchers applied high-throughput TCRbeta sequencing to both the C3H/HeJ mouse model and human patients. In treated patients, disease severity was measured using the SALT score, which gives the percentage of scalp surface area affected. Broad study findings and their caveats: During tofacitinib treatment, many expanded lesional clones stuck around in both scalp and blood, and this persistence may partly explain why relapse happens after treatment is stopped. Tofacitinib significantly decreased scalp clonality and the number of expanded CD8+ clones among the top 100 scalp clones. Unlike mouse skin, where gammadelta T cells dominate, normal human skin contains resident alphabeta T cells that get sequenced too, which complicates analysis of the scalp TCR repertoire. Compared with mice, TCR sequences shared between patients were less clear, possibly partly because of HLA diversity across the patient population. The treated cohort was small, with a single nonresponder, so links between baseline CD8+ expansion and response need larger studies. Lesional scalp, especially in alopecia totalis/universalis, showed higher clonality and more expanded CD8+ clones than normal scalp, suggesting antigenic drive.

This clone has only a few counts. Its binding antigen is unknown. Per-base qualities were not stored, and no clone one base away is much larger. V is reduced by 4 bases and J by 4 bases, leaving a spacing of 11 bases between them. For CDR1 and CDR2, the germline V gene lists SQVTM and ANQGSEA. The CDR3 numbers 13 residues from cysteine through phenylalanine. Only the CDR3 region is kept as DNA, spanning 39 bases read in frame from base 1. Receptor libraries were prepared by the immunoSEQ multiplex PCR assay. For TCR sequencing, RNA was extracted from every sample and reverse transcribed into cDNA to serve as template. SuperScript III was used to make first-strand cDNA, primed with a 2:1 mix of oligo-dT and random hexamers. A synthetic immune receptor repertoire was used to assess amplification bias, and residual bias was removed computationally. The paper's processing steps were these. After raw reads were preprocessed to remove errors, the CDR3 was defined following IMGT conventions as running from the conserved cysteine to phenylalanine. To get clonality, Shannon entropy was normalized by log2 of the number of productive unique TCRs and the result was subtracted from 1. CD4 or CD8 identity of scalp clones was inferred by cross-referencing scalp TCRbeta sequences with sorted blood CD4 and CD8 repertoires. Held by TCRdb, this immuneACCESS table contains in-frame sequences only and omits some clones. Under half of the omission traces to an unresolved V gene where checked; the cause of the rest is unknown. V, J and clone size derive from that table, while D and trimming were established from the DNA sequence. Recorded for this sample are some 200,000 clones; 55% to 70% of them occurred a single time. The top ten clonotypes cover roughly 3.3% of the sample.

The sample's time point label, decoded: about 4 weeks on oral tofacitinib. Read against the paper, the sample's treatment or condition label means: oral pan-JAK inhibitor, 5-10 mg twice daily. Peripheral blood and lesional scalp punch biopsies were obtained from patients with alopecia areata. PBMCs were isolated by density centrifugation and stained for CD3, CD4 and CD8, and CD4+ and CD8+ T cells were sorted on a FACSAria. The sequence links TRBV29-1 to TRBJ2-1, and the D gene may be TRBD1, 6 bases matching. This clonotype originated in a human donor with alopecia areata. The sample was CD4+ T cells sorted from blood, taken at week 4, from a patient treated with tofacitinib. DNA sequence: TGCAGCGTTGTAAGGACAGCGTACAATGAGCAGTTCTTC. This sequence encodes CSVVRTAYNEQFF.